The rows below give T cell receptor beta chains drawn from one sample of a study of T cell responses to AZD1222 COVID-19 vaccine. Assay used: immunoSEQ multiplex PCR; TCRdb lists only in-frame clones, some missing. The sample lists some 120,000 clones, 87% occurring once. Sample: peripheral blood, taken on day 0 of AZD1222 vaccination. These receptors were obtained from an adult in good health. Each CDR3 is given with its conserved first and last residue. Each record gives: clone size, CDR3 length, J gene, V gene, CDR3 protein. Only some rows state a clone size, as once, few, many or a class for expanded clones.

>.|15|TRBJ2-1|TRBV6-1
CASSEAAGQVDEQFF
>.|13|TRBJ1-1|TRBV6-2/TRBV6-3
CASSYLVNTEAFF
>.|14|TRBJ1-6|TRBV28
CASSLAGMGSPLHF
>.|11|TRBJ2-3|TRBV2
CASSEPGTQYF
>.|13|TRBJ2-7|TRBV9
CASSKGGRHEQYF
>.|16|TRBJ2-2|TRBV5-4
CASSLGSWGDTGELFF
>.|16|TRBJ1-3|TRBV2
CASSERLQGAGNTIYF
>.|18|TRBJ1-3|TRBV7-2
CASSLNVQGVKSGNTIYF
>.|13|TRBJ1-1|TRBV5-4
CASRQRENTEAFF
>.|16|TRBJ1-6|TRBV7-9
CASSSWAGTFNSPLHF
>.|16|TRBJ2-7|TRBV4-1
CASSQATSGGAPEQYF
>.|15|TRBJ2-6|TRBV27
CASSGGSSGANVLTF
>.|14|TRBJ1-6|TRBV3-1/TRBV3-2
CASSQGPGNSPLHF
>.|16|TRBJ2-3|TRBV9
CASSAGMSRSTDTQYF
>.|17|TRBJ1-6|TRBV5-1
CASSPGGRDRGTSPLHF
>.|16|TRBJ2-1|TRBV6-2/TRBV6-3
CASSYSLAGGLYEQFF
>.|13|TRBJ1-1|TRBV28
CASREGTVPGAFF
>once|14|TRBJ2-3|TRBV30
CALQSGGATDTQYF
>.|14|TRBJ2-2|TRBV19
CASSMGQNTGELFF
>.|15|TRBJ1-4|TRBV5-3
CARSLVGASNEKLFF
>.|13|TRBJ2-7|TRBV29-1
CSVDGEHSYEQYF
>once|12|TRBJ1-5|TRBV2
CASRDSLGPQHF
>.|14|TRBJ1-1|TRBV25-1
CASASTRLNTEAFF
>.|16|TRBJ2-7|TRBV30
CAWSVLGGNRYDEQYF
>.|15|TRBJ1-1|TRBV9
CASSVAPSTISEAFF
>.|14|TRBJ2-7|TRBV5-5
CASSITGNSYEQYF